This T cell receptor beta chain was profiled in a study of shared clonotypes between healthy human individuals. As originally analysed: There were no quality scores in the junction-only immunoSEQ sequences, so filtering differed. Generated by immunoSEQ multiplex PCR, the TCRdb table keeps only in-frame clones and is missing some. The DNA was the basis for D and trimming; V, J and clone size are from that table. The data show over a million clones, roughly 96% seen once. The CDR3 spans 16 residues. Deletions cut 2 bases from V and 3 bases from J, with 14 bases between. Germline loops: CDR1 MNHEY, CDR2 SVGAGI.

This clonotype originated in a man aged 25 to 45 in good health. The sample was naive CD4+ T cells sorted from blood. Subset in this sample: CD45RA+ positively selected. This chain uses TRBV6-5 with TRBJ2-1; maybe TRBD2 (6 bases). The CDR3 sequence: CASSYDQGGIYNEQFF. In DNA, the CDR3 is TGTGCCAGCAGTTACGATCAGGGAGGAATCTACAATGAGCAGTTCTTC.